This passage covers 10 T cell receptor beta chains from one sample sequenced in a study of cytomegalovirus exposure and HLA in healthy donors (dated by TCRdb to about 2017). Receptor amplification or capture employed the immunoSEQ multiplex PCR assay. A mixture of 60 forward primers for TCR Vbeta segments and 13 reverse primers for TCR Jbeta segments was used in the multiplex PCR. Sourced from immuneACCESS, this table was stored by TCRdb with only in-frame sequences that have V and J called. A share of the clones is absent; for the studies checked, an unresolved V gene accounts for under half, and the remainder has no known explanation. The sample table records just over 150,000 clones; 60% to 80% of these occur just once. Under 1.5% of the sample comes from the top ten. What was sequenced was PBMCs. The source of these receptors is a woman in her thirties in good health and CMV-seronegative.

The rearrangement uses TRBV2 and TRBJ2-2, with TRBD2 matching over 8 bases. Germline values: CDR1 SNHLY, CDR2 FYNNEI. The CDR3 covers 15 residues. Trimming removed 9 bases from V and 1 base from J; junction bases left unmatched: 7. The CDR3 DNA reads TGTGCCAGTAACGGGGGGGGCAGGAACACCGGGGAGCTGTTTTTT. Residues: CASNGGGRNTGELFF.

The chain carries TRBV28 and TRBJ2-1, with a weak D call TRBD1 (5 bases). V gave up 4 bases and J gave up 5 bases, with 18 bases separating them. This CDR3 is built from 16 residues. Germline CDR1 reads MDHEN; CDR2 reads SYDVKM. CDR3 nucleotide sequence: TGTGCCAGCAGTTCCAGGGCAGGAAGGTATAACAATGAGCAGTTCTTC. This translates into CASSSRAGRYNNEQFF.

The rearrangement joins TRBV5-1 to TRBJ2-3; TRBD2 matches 9 bases. The J segment lost 2 bases and the V segment lost 1 base, leaving 2 bases of the junction unmatched. The CDR3 spans 15 residues. Germline loops: CDR1 SGHRS, CDR2 YFSETQ. The CDR3, as DNA: TGCGCCAGCAGCTTGCCTAGCGGGGACACAGATACGCAGTATTTT. This translates into CASSLPSGDTDTQYF.

This rearrangement joins TRBV6-5 to TRBJ2-7; D possibly corresponds to TRBD1 (5 bases). The CDR3 has 14 amino acids. V was cut by 6 bases and J by 4 bases, with 16 bases left in between. Germline-derived CDR1 and CDR2 are MNHEY and SVGAGI. Written as DNA, the CDR3 is TGTGCCAGCAGCCCCCGGGCAGGGTGGTACGAGCAGTACTTC. Translated, it gives CASSPRAGWYEQYF.

This chain connects TRBV30 to TRBJ1-3, with 11 bases matching TRBD1. The trim removed 1 base at V and 4 bases at J, leaving 6 bases unmatched. CDR3 length equals 16 residues. CDR1 and CDR2 from the germline V gene are GTSNPN and SVGIG (reference sequence). Here the CDR3 DNA reads TGTGCCTGGAGTGCCGGACAGGGGGCGTCCGGAAACACCATATATTTT. Its translation is CAWSAGQGASGNTIYF.

The rearrangement uses TRBV7-9 and TRBJ1-1; D is undetermined. There are 16 residues in the CDR3. The germline CDR1 and CDR2 sequences are SEHNR and FQNEAQ (reference sequence). The V and J ends lost 5 bases and 3 bases respectively, with 19 bases between them. The CDR3 DNA reads TGTGCCAGCAGCCGGAGGAGGTCAGGAGGAGACACTGAAGCTTTCTTT. This translates into CASSRRRSGGDTEAFF. The full variable domain, in which reference TRBV7-9 and TRBJ1-1 provide the parts outside the CDR3, is DTGVSQNPRHKITKRGQNVTFRCDPISEHNRLYWYRQTLGQGPEFLTYFQNEAQLEKSRLLSDRFSAERPKGSFSTLEIQRTEQGDSAMYLCASSRRRSGGDTEAFFGQGTRLTVV.

The V call is TRBV30, the J call TRBJ1-2; 7 nucleotides line up with TRBD1. The length of the CDR3 is 12 residues. With 7 bases clipped from V and 1 base from J, the junction kept 3 bases outside the gene matches. Looked up from germline, CDR1 is GTSNPN and CDR2 is SVGIG (reference sequence). The CDR3: CALTGSNYGYTF. CDR3 nucleotide sequence: TGTGCCTTGACAGGGAGTAACTATGGCTACACCTTC.

V usage is TRBV5-1 and J usage is TRBJ1-4, with D perhaps TRBD1 (5 bases). The CDR3 loop spans 14 amino acids. Germline V CDR1 and CDR2: SGHRS, YFSETQ. Trimming removed 7 bases at V and 3 bases at J, with 13 bases between. Written as DNA, the CDR3 is TGCGCCAGCGGAGGGGAGGGATCTAATGAAAAACTGTTTTTT. It yields the protein CASGGEGSNEKLFF.

The J gene is TRBJ1-5, the V gene TRBV19, with TRBD1 as a possible D gene (6 bases). Trimming pared 4 bases from V and 0 bases from J, leaving 16 bases between. The CDR3 contains 17 residues. Germline assignment: CDR1 LNHDA and CDR2 SQIVND (reference sequence). CDR3 sequence: CASSTTGGVYSNQPQHF. DNA of the CDR3: TGTGCCAGTAGTACCACTGGGGGCGTATATAGCAATCAGCCCCAGCATTTT. Using reference TRBV19 and TRBJ1-5 for the parts outside the CDR3, the full variable domain is DGGITQSPKYLFRKEGQNVTLSCEQNLNHDAMYWYRQDPGQGLRLIYYSQIVNDFQKGDIAEGYSVSREKKESFPLTVTSAQKNPTAFYLCASSTTGGVYSNQPQHFGDGTRLSIL.

The J gene is TRBJ2-3, the V gene TRBV30; D call uncertain. Germline-derived CDR1 and CDR2 are GTSNPN and SVGIG (reference sequence). Trimming stripped 3 bases from V and 4 bases from J, with 17 bases between. The CDR3 covers 15 residues. The CDR3 DNA reads as TGTGCCTGGAGGGAAAGGCCAGGCTCAGCAGATACGCAGTATTTT. Protein sequence: CAWRERPGSADTQYF. Supplemented by reference TRBV30 and TRBJ2-3, the full variable domain reads SQTIHQWPATLVQPVGSPLSLECTVEGTSNPNLYWYRQAAGRGLQLLFYSVGIGQISSEVPQNLSASRPQDRQFILSSKKLLLSDSGFYLCAWRERPGSADTQYFGPGTRLTVL.